Presented here are 14 T cell receptor beta chains from one specimen sequenced in a study of spatial heterogeneity in lung cancer. TCRdb ran MiXCR on the 5' RACE reads and lists one entry per CDR3 protein. Seen here are about 40,000 distinct CDR3 sequences, less than 5.5% observed once, and the top ten hold approximately 24%. Time point of the sample: sample taken at primary tumor resection. Whole RNA from tumor, nontumor lung or frozen PBMC was sequenced unsorted. The specimen comprised PBMCs, sampled at surgery. These TCRs come from a female donor with early-stage non-small cell lung cancer.

This clonotype was detected a few times. V and J are TRBV5-1 and TRBJ2-5, with a possible D match to TRBD2 (6 bases). This CDR3 comprises 15 residues. The ends were cut back, 4 bases at V and 2 bases at J, with 15 bases in the middle. Germline V gene data show CDR1 as SGHRS and CDR2 as YFSETQ. The CDR3 here is CASSQEGLLQETQYF. CDR3 coding DNA: TGCGCCAGCAGCCAGGAGGGACTGCTACAAGAGACCCAGTACTTC.

J is TRBJ2-7 and V is TRBV2; no firm D call. Germline loops: CDR1 SNHLY, CDR2 FYNNEI. With 8 bases removed from V and 0 bases from J, the gap between germline ends came to 8 bases. This CDR3 spans 12 amino acids. In nucleotides, the CDR3 is TGTGCCAGCCTAAAGAGCTCCTACGAGCAGTACTTC. Translation gives CASLKSSYEQYF.

This clonotype was counted a few times. The chain uses TRBV18 and TRBJ2-7; TRBD1 aligns across 9 bases. CDR3 size: 15 residues. V was pared by 3 bases and J by 0 bases, with 3 bases of the junction left unmatched. Germline values: CDR1 KGHSH, CDR2 LQKENI. The CDR3 sequence is CASSPRTGDSYEQYF. The CDR3 DNA sequence: TGTGCCAGCTCACCCCGGACAGGGGACTCCTACGAGCAGTACTTC.

This clonotype was seen at least ten times. V and J are TRBV10-3 and TRBJ1-2; no clear D gene. The V gene lost 0 bases and the J gene lost 4 bases, with 12 bases spanning the gap. CDR1 is ENHRY and CDR2 is SYGVKD in the germline V gene. The CDR3 sequence is 15 residues long. The CDR3 sequence: CAISESLDGLYGYTF. DNA of the CDR3: TGTGCCATCAGTGAGTCGCTGGACGGGCTCTATGGCTACACCTTC.

This clonotype was picked up many times. This rearrangement joins TRBV19 to TRBJ2-5; D unresolved. The V end lost 6 bases, the J end lost 1 base, and 3 bases lay between the germline ends. The length of the CDR3 is 11 residues. In germline, CDR1 is LNHDA, CDR2 SQIVND (reference sequence). CDR3 sequence reads: CASRSQETQYF. The CDR3 nucleotides are TGTGCCAGTAGGAGCCAAGAGACCCAGTACTTC.

A few counts support this clonotype. V gene TRBV6-2 or TRBV6-3 combines with J gene TRBJ2-7; 9 positions agree with TRBD1. V was clipped by 2 bases and J by 1 base; unmatched bases: 9. Germline V CDR1 and CDR2: MNHEY, SVGEGT. This CDR3 region has 17 residues. The DNA of the CDR3 is TGTGCCAGCAGTTACCCCACGGACAGGGGCCATTCCTACGAGCAGTACTTC. This sequence encodes CASSYPTDRGHSYEQYF.

This clonotype showed up many times. The chain has TRBV7-2 and TRBJ2-3, with 7 nucleotides matching TRBD2. V lost 2 bases and J lost 4; bases outside the gene matches: 6. The CDR3 is 15 amino acids. Per the germline V gene, CDR1 is SGHTA and CDR2 is FQGNSA. The CDR3 DNA is TGTGCCAGCAGCTTAAGGACTAGGTTCGCAGATACGCAGTATTTT. Translating gives CASSLRTRFADTQYF.

This clonotype was picked up many times. The chain couples TRBV11-2 to TRBJ2-2; D not resolved. CDR1 SGHAT and CDR2 FQNNGV come from the germline V gene. This CDR3 comprises 14 residues. The V gene lost 4 bases and the J gene lost 4 bases, with 10 bases spanning the gap. CDR3 sequence reads: CASSSSATTGELFF. The CDR3 DNA sequence: TGTGCCAGCAGCTCTAGTGCAACCACCGGGGAGCTGTTTTTT.

This clonotype was observed many times. The V call is TRBV10-2, the J call TRBJ2-3; D is ambiguous. CDR3 length: 13 amino acids. The germline CDR1 and CDR2 sequences are WSHSY and SAAADI. The V end was cut by 6 bases, the J end by 8 bases, with 15 bases between. CDR3 DNA: TGCGCCAGCAGGGCCTTCACAGTTGGTACGCAGTATTTT. Translated, it gives CASRAFTVGTQYF.

The table lists this clonotype with a few counts. The chain joins TRBV6-2 or TRBV6-3 to TRBJ1-5, with D hard to call. Trimming left V 6 bases short and J 4 bases short, with 13 bases between. Germline values: CDR1 MNHEY, CDR2 SVGEGT. The CDR3 contains 14 residues. The CDR3 DNA follows: TGTGCCAGCAGGAGGCACGGACCGAATCAGCCCCAGCATTTT. Residues: CASRRHGPNQPQHF.

The genes are TRBV5-1 and TRBJ2-5; the D gene is possibly TRBD2 (6 bases). Trimming shortened V by 4 bases and J by 5 bases, and 18 bases separated the two germline ends. In germline, CDR1 is SGHRS, CDR2 YFSETQ. The CDR3 loop spans 15 amino acids. The CDR3 DNA reads as TGCGCCAGCAGCCGCGGGACCGGGGTAGGGGAGACCCAGTACTTC. It yields the protein CASSRGTGVGETQYF.

The chain links TRBV11-2 to TRBJ2-2, with a possible D match to TRBD2 (5 bases). The germline V gene encodes CDR1 SGHAT and CDR2 FQNNGV. The germline V and J ends were trimmed by 2 bases and 5 bases, with 18 bases remaining between them. The CDR3 is 17 amino acids. The CDR3 protein is CASSLPLRGVGTGELFF. The CDR3 DNA is TGTGCCAGCAGCTTACCTCTACGGGGTGTAGGTACCGGGGAGCTGTTTTTT.

This clonotype appeared many times. This chain connects TRBV4-1 to TRBJ1-2; D is ambiguous. The CDR3 totals 13 residues. CDR1 and CDR2 (germline): MGHRA, YSYEKL. Between the trimmed V and J ends, which lost 2 bases and 8 bases, there was a span of 12 bases. The CDR3: CASSQLGSWGYTF. For the CDR3, the DNA is TGCGCCAGCAGCCAATTAGGATCTTGGGGCTACACCTTC.

Relative to its sample, this clonotype is large (0.1 to 1%). The rearrangement links TRBV15 to TRBJ2-7, with D perhaps TRBD1 (5 bases). The CDR3 has 14 amino acids. Germline V gene lookup returns CDR1 LNHNV and CDR2 YYDKDF (reference sequence). V lost 1 base to trimming and J lost 7 bases, with 14 bases between them. CDR3 sequence: CATSRGIQDREQYF. CDR3 nucleotide sequence: TGTGCCACCAGCAGAGGTATACAGGATCGTGAGCAGTACTTC.